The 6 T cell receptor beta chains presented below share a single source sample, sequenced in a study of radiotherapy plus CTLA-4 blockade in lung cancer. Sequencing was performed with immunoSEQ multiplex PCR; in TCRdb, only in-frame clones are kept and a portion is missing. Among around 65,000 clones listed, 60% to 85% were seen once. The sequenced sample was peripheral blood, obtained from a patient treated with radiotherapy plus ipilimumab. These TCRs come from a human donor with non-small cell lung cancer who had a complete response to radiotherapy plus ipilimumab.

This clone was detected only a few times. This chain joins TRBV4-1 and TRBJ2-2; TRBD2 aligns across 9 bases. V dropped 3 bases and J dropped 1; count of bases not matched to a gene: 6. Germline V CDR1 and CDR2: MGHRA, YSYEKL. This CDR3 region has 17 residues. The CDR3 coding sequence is TGCGCCAGCAGCCACATTGGTAGCGGGAGGAACACCGGGGAGCTGTTTTTT. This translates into CASSHIGSGRNTGELFF.

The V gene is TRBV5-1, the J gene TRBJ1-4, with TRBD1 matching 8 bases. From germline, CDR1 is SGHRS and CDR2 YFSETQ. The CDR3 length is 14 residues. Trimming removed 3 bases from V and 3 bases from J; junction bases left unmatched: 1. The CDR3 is CASSSGQANEKLFF. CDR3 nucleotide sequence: TGCGCCAGCAGCTCGGGACAGGCTAATGAAAAACTGTTTTTT.

For the CDR3, the DNA is TGCGCCAGCAGCCTCGGGAGATCTAACTATGGCTACACCTTC. It translates to CASSLGRSNYGYTF. V gene TRBV4-3 combines with J gene TRBJ1-2; D is undetermined. This CDR3 has 14 amino acids. Germline CDR1 reads LGHNA; CDR2 reads YSLEER. Trimming shortened V by 4 bases and J by 0 bases, and 9 bases separated the two germline ends.

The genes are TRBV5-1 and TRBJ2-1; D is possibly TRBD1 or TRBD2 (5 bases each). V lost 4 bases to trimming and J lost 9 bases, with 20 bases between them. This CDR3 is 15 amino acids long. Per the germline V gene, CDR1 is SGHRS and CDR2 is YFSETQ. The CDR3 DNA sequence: TGCGCCAGCAGCCTTGGGACCGAGGGAACAGGTGAGCAGTTCTTC. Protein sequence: CASSLGTEGTGEQFF.

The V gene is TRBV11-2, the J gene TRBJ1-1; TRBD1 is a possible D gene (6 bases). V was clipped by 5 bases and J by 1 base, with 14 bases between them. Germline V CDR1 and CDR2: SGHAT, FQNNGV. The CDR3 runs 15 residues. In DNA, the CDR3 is TGTGCCAGCAGCCCCTGGGGGCGCCAGAACACTGAAGCTTTCTTT. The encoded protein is CASSPWGRQNTEAFF.

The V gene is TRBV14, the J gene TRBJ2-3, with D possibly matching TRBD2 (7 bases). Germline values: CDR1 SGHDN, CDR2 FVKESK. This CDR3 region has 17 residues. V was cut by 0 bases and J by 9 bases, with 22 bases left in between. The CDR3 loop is CASSQDSGGGPKETQYF. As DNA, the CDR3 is TGTGCCAGCAGCCAAGATTCAGGCGGGGGCCCAAAAGAGACGCAGTATTTT.